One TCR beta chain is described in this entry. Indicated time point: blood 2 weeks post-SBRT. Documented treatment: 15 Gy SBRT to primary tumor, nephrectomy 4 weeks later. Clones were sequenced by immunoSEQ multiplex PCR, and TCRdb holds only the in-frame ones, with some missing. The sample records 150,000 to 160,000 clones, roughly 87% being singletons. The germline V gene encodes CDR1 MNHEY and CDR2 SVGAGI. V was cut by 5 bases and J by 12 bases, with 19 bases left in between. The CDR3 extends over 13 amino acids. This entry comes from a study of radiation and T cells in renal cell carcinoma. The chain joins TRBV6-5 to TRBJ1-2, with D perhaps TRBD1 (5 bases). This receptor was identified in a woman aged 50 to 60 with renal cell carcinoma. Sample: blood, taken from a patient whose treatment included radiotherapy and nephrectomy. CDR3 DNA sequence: TGTGCCAGCAGTGTAGCGGGGCTCCCCGGAGACACCTTC. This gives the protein CASSVAGLPGDTF.